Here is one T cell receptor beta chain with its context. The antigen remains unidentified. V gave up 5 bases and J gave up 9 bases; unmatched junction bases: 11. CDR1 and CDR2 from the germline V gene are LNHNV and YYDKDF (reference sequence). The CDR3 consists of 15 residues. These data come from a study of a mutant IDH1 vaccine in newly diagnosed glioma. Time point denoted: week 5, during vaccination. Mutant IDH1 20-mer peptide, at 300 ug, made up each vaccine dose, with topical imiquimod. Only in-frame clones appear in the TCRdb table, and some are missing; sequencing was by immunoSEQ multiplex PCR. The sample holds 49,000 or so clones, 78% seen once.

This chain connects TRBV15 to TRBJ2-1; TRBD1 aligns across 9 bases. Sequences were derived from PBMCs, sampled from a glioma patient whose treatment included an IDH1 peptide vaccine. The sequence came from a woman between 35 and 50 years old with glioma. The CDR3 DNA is TGTGCCACCAGCCCGATGGGGACAGGGAGCGGTGAGCAGTTCTTC. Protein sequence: CATSPMGTGSGEQFF.